These 32 T cell receptor beta chains originate from one sample sequenced in a study of PD-1 blockade in mismatch repair-deficient tumors (dated by TCRdb to about 2017). The library came from the immunoSEQ multiplex PCR assay. In its TCRdb copy, this immuneACCESS table keeps in-frame sequences only and misses some clones. Where compared with another copy, unresolved V genes explain less than half of these, and the others have no known cause. The sample has some 97,000 clones on record, 82% of them singletons. Clones ranked in the top ten supply around 6.6% of the sample. Specimen: peripheral blood, collected about 36 weeks after starting pembrolizumab. The receptor source for this set is an adult with mismatch repair-deficient cancer.

This clone has just one count. The chain links TRBV19 to TRBJ1-1; 7 bases match TRBD1. This CDR3 region has 15 residues. The junction had 7 bases not matched to a gene; V was cut back by 5 bases and J by 1 base. CDR1 is LNHDA, CDR2 SQIVND, per germline (reference sequence). The CDR3 region has the DNA TGTGCCAGTAGTGCGAGGGGGCTCGGGAACACTGAAGCTTTCTTT. Residues: CASSARGLGNTEAFF.

The rearrangement uses TRBV4-2 and TRBJ2-5; 7 nucleotides match TRBD2. J was trimmed by 4 bases and V by 6 bases; bases with no gene match: 5. The CDR3 is 13 residues long. Germline V gene data show CDR1 as LGHNA and CDR2 as YNFKEQ. In DNA, the CDR3 is TGTGCCAGCAGTCCCCCGGGGGGAGAGACCCAGTACTTC. This codes for CASSPPGGETQYF.

The CDR3 protein is CASSLDVATNEKLFF. The CDR3 nucleotides are TGTGCCAGCAGCTTAGATGTAGCAACTAATGAAAAACTGTTTTTT. This chain uses TRBV7-9 with TRBJ1-4; D remains unclear. Trimming pared 1 base from V and 0 bases from J, leaving 6 bases between. CDR3 length equals 15 residues. Germline CDR1 SEHNR, CDR2 FQNEAQ (reference sequence).

The rearrangement uses TRBV6-5 and TRBJ2-7; D is perhaps TRBD1 (5 bases). The CDR3 loop spans 15 amino acids. The V gene lost 6 bases and the J gene lost 7 bases, with 22 bases spanning the gap. Germline lookup yields CDR1 MNHEY and CDR2 SVGAGI. The CDR3: CASRLQVSSVGEQYF. CDR3 coding DNA: TGTGCCAGCAGATTACAGGTATCCTCCGTGGGGGAGCAGTACTTC.

This sequence joins TRBV9 and TRBJ2-3, with no clear D. This CDR3 region has 15 residues. CDR1 is SGDLS, CDR2 YYNGEE, per germline. Trimming pared 4 bases from V and 2 bases from J, leaving 14 bases between. CDR3 coding DNA: TGTGCCAGCAGCCGGATTGGGGTTCCCACAGATACGCAGTATTTT. Encoded protein: CASSRIGVPTDTQYF.

The chain has TRBV29-1 and TRBJ1-2; a weak D match, TRBD1 (5 bases). Germline CDR1 is SQVTM and CDR2 is ANQGSEA. V shed 1 base and J shed 0 bases, with 18 bases lying between them. The CDR3 extends over 17 amino acids. The CDR3 protein is CSVEVIGRALANYGYTF. The CDR3 nucleotides read TGCAGCGTTGAAGTGATCGGCAGGGCGTTAGCTAACTATGGCTACACCTTC.

The chain is built from TRBV4-2 and TRBJ2-7; 16 nucleotides match TRBD2. V was clipped by 5 bases and J by 2 bases; unmatched bases: 3. In germline, CDR1 is LGHNA, CDR2 YNFKEQ. This CDR3 has 16 amino acids. Here the CDR3 DNA reads TGTGCCAGCAGCTCGGGACTAGCGGGAGGGGCCTACGAGCAGTACTTC. Translating it yields CASSSGLAGGAYEQYF.

The chain recombines TRBV9 with TRBJ2-7; D is unclear. The CDR3 is 15 amino acids. CDR1 SGDLS and CDR2 YYNGEE come from the germline V gene. Trimming took off 4 bases at V and 0 bases at J, with 14 bases between the two ends. The CDR3 reads CASSRNDGNSYEQYF. CDR3 in DNA: TGTGCCAGCAGCAGAAACGACGGAAACTCCTACGAGCAGTACTTC.

The V and J genes are TRBV27 and TRBJ2-5, with unresolved D. V was cut by 1 base and J by 4 bases, with 7 bases left in between. Looked up from germline, CDR1 is MNHEY and CDR2 is SMNVEV (reference sequence). The CDR3 is made up of 13 amino acids. The CDR3 spells CASSLFGRETQYF. Written as DNA, the CDR3 is TGTGCCAGCAGTTTATTCGGACGAGAGACCCAGTACTTC.

The gene calls are TRBV7-2 and TRBJ2-7, with D possibly being TRBD2 (6 bases). The V gene's germline CDR1 is SGHTA and CDR2 FQGNSA. The CDR3 is made up of 14 amino acids. Trimming cost V 1 base and J 5 bases, with 12 bases left between them. Written as DNA, the CDR3 is TGTGCCAGCAGCTTAGAAGCGGGTTCACACGAGCAGTACTTC. This gives the protein CASSLEAGSHEQYF.

The chain links TRBV5-4 to TRBJ2-3; 10 bases are shared with TRBD2. CDR3 size: 16 residues. Germline V gene lookup returns CDR1 SGHNT and CDR2 YYREEE (reference sequence). Trimming removed 6 bases from V and 5 bases from J; junction bases left unmatched: 12. As DNA, the CDR3 is TGTGCCAGCACCAGGGAAGCGGGAGGGCCGGGAGATACGCAGTATTTT. Translating gives CASTREAGGPGDTQYF.

This clone was recorded only once. The chain joins TRBV15 to TRBJ2-1, with a tentative D call TRBD2 (5 bases). This CDR3 contains 13 residues. Germline V gene lookup returns CDR1 LNHNV and CDR2 YYDKDF (reference sequence). Trimming cost V 0 bases and J 5 bases, with 5 bases left between them. CDR3 amino acids: CATSRETNNEQFF. DNA for the CDR3: TGTGCCACCAGCAGAGAGACTAACAATGAGCAGTTCTTC.

V and J are TRBV5-1 and TRBJ1-2; D is perhaps TRBD1 (5 bases). The germline V gene has CDR1 SGHRS and CDR2 YFSETQ. This CDR3 has 17 residues. With 4 bases removed from V and 3 bases from J, the gap between germline ends came to 22 bases. DNA for the CDR3: TGCGCCAGCAGCCCCACCGGGATCCGAGGGGTTCACTATGGCTACACCTTC. It encodes CASSPTGIRGVHYGYTF.

This chain connects TRBV2 to TRBJ1-5, with a weak D call TRBD1 (5 bases). V lost 7 bases to trimming and J lost 7 bases, with 23 bases between them. CDR1 is SNHLY, CDR2 FYNNEI, per germline. CDR3 length equals 16 residues. The DNA of the CDR3 is TGTGCCAGCACCCCTCGGGGTGTAGGGGTCAACCAGCCCCAGCATTTT. Translating it yields CASTPRGVGVNQPQHF. The full variable domain, completed using reference TRBV2 and TRBJ1-5, is EPEVTQTPSHQVTQMGQEVILRCVPISNHLYFYWYRQILGQKVEFLVSFYNNEISEKSEIFDDQFSVERPDGSNFTLKIRSTKLEDSAMYFCASTPRGVGVNQPQHFGDGTRLSIL.

The V call is TRBV30, the J call TRBJ1-1, with 8 bases that match TRBD1. Losses at the gene ends were 3 bases for V and 4 bases for J; bases not matched to a gene: 4. CDR1 GTSNPN and CDR2 SVGIG come from the germline V gene (reference sequence). This CDR3 has 13 residues. CDR3 sequence (DNA): TGTGCCTGGAGCTTACAGGGGGGCACTGAAGCTTTCTTT. The encoded protein is CAWSLQGGTEAFF.

The rearrangement uses TRBV4-1 and TRBJ2-7; TRBD2 matches 8 bases. This CDR3 is built from 15 residues. Germline assignment: CDR1 MGHRA and CDR2 YSYEKL. Trimming removed 8 bases from V and 2 bases from J; junction bases left unmatched: 11. The CDR3 DNA sequence: TGCGCCAGCCGGAACGAAGTTAGCGGGACCTACGAGCAGTACTTC. Amino acids: CASRNEVSGTYEQYF.

V gene TRBV28 combines with J gene TRBJ1-5; D gene ambiguous. Trimming removed 7 bases at V and 4 bases at J, with 23 bases between. The CDR3 consists of 17 residues. The V gene's germline CDR1 is MDHEN and CDR2 SYDVKM. The CDR3 is CASNLRQSFLWNQPQHF. For the CDR3, the DNA is TGTGCCAGCAACTTACGACAATCGTTCCTTTGGAATCAGCCCCAGCATTTT.

The rearrangement uses TRBV5-4 and TRBJ2-1, with 7 bases matching TRBD2. CDR3 size: 15 residues. V gave up 0 bases and J gave up 7 bases; unmatched junction bases: 7. Per germline, CDR1 SGHNT and CDR2 YYREEE (reference sequence). The CDR3 DNA sequence: TGTGCCAGCAGCTTGGCCTCTAGCGGAGGTAATGAGCAGTTCTTC. It codes for CASSLASSGGNEQFF. The full variable domain, rest sourced from reference TRBV5-4 and TRBJ2-1, is ETGVTQSPTHLIKTRGQQVTLRCSSQSGHNTVSWYQQALGQGPQFIFQYYREEENGRGNFPPRFSGLQFPNYSSELNVNALELDDSALYLCASSLASSGGNEQFFGPGTRLTVL.

J is TRBJ1-5 and V is TRBV6-6; the D is unclear. Germline lookup yields CDR1 MNHNY and CDR2 SVGAGI (reference sequence). V was shortened by 0 bases and J by 5 bases, with 11 bases between the two germline ends. This CDR3 spans 15 amino acids. In nucleotides, the CDR3 is TGTGCCAGCAGTTACTCGGTCGGTGCGGATCAGCCCCAGCATTTT. It yields the protein CASSYSVGADQPQHF.

The sample holds one count of this clone. The chain combines TRBV2 with TRBJ2-5; 9 positions agree with TRBD2. The DNA matches TRBJ2-7 better at its end, which makes the J call doubtful. This CDR3 comprises 15 residues. Germline V CDR1 and CDR2: SNHLY, FYNNEI. The chain's CDR3 is CASSVGGLAPYEQYF. CDR3 nucleotides: TGTGCCAGCAGTGTCGGGGGACTAGCTCCATACGAGCAGTACTTC.

The V call is TRBV27, the J call TRBJ1-2; 8 nucleotides line up with TRBD1. V shed 4 bases and J 6 bases; nucleotides not matched to a gene: 7. Germline CDR1 and CDR2: MNHEY and SMNVEV (reference sequence). There are 14 residues in the CDR3. In nucleotides, the CDR3 is TGTGCCAGCAGTTGGACAGGGCAGGTTCATGGCTACACCTTC. It codes for CASSWTGQVHGYTF.

The V gene is TRBV9, the J gene TRBJ2-5, with D possibly matching TRBD2 (6 bases). The germline V gene has CDR1 SGDLS and CDR2 YYNGEE. The V gene lost 3 bases and the J gene lost 1 base, with 13 bases spanning the gap. The CDR3 is 15 amino acids. In nucleotides, the CDR3 is TGTGCCAGCAGCGAGGTAGCGGATTTCCAAGAGACCCAGTACTTC. As protein: CASSEVADFQETQYF.

The CDR3 loop reads CASSFGGNQPQHF. Written as DNA, the CDR3 is TGTGCCAGCAGTTTTGGGGGAAATCAGCCCCAGCATTTT. The chain employs TRBV27 and TRBJ1-5, with D maybe TRBD1 (5 bases). CDR3 length: 13 residues. Germline values: CDR1 MNHEY, CDR2 SMNVEV (reference sequence). Trimming left V 3 bases short and J 4 bases short, with 7 bases between.

The V gene is TRBV7-9, the J gene TRBJ1-5, with a weak D call TRBD1 (5 bases). V lost 2 bases and J 2 bases, leaving 10 bases between the germline ends. This CDR3 comprises 15 residues. Germline-derived CDR1 and CDR2 are SEHNR and FQNEAQ (reference sequence). The DNA for the CDR3 is TGTGCCAGCAGCTTAATGCAGGGTGGCAATCAGCCCCAGCATTTT. Amino acid sequence: CASSLMQGGNQPQHF. Full variable domain (missing parts from reference TRBV7-9 and TRBJ1-5): DTGVSQNPRHKITKRGQNVTFRCDPISEHNRLYWYRQTLGQGPEFLTYFQNEAQLEKSRLLSDRFSAERPKGSFSTLEIQRTEQGDSAMYLCASSLMQGGNQPQHFGDGTRLSIL.

The rearrangement joins TRBV6-5 to TRBJ2-1, with D maybe TRBD2 (5 bases). V lost 0 bases and J 8 bases, leaving 8 bases between the germline ends. Germline loops: CDR1 MNHEY, CDR2 SVGAGI. CDR3 size: 13 residues. CDR3 DNA sequence: TGTGCCAGCAGTTACTCAAGAGCGGATGAGCAGTTCTTC. It yields the protein CASSYSRADEQFF.

V gene TRBV6-1 combines with J gene TRBJ2-1; D call uncertain. The germline V and J ends were trimmed by 2 bases and 10 bases, with 18 bases remaining between them. Germline values: CDR1 MNHNS, CDR2 SASEGT. The CDR3 covers 15 residues. CDR3 region: CASSERPGSLEEQFF. In nucleotides, the CDR3 is TGTGCCAGCAGTGAAAGGCCGGGTTCCCTTGAGGAGCAGTTCTTC.

This chain connects TRBV19 to TRBJ2-1, with unresolved D. Per the germline V gene, CDR1 is LNHDA and CDR2 is SQIVND (reference sequence). The ends were cut back, 7 bases at V and 8 bases at J, with 21 bases in the middle. The CDR3 runs 15 residues. For the CDR3, the DNA is TGTGCCAGTACCCCATGGAGTAGTAGTGGTGATGAGCAGTTCTTC. Protein product: CASTPWSSSGDEQFF.

The chain employs TRBV7-6 and TRBJ1-2; 11 bases map to TRBD1. Trimming removed 8 bases from V and 6 bases from J; junction bases left unmatched: 11. CDR1 is SGHVS, CDR2 FNYEAQ, per germline. The CDR3 spans 15 residues. The CDR3 is CASGSVDRGHNGYTF. For the CDR3, the DNA is TGTGCCAGCGGCTCCGTGGACAGGGGGCATAATGGCTACACCTTC.

The chain recombines TRBV19 with TRBJ2-3; D is possibly TRBD2 (5 bases). From germline, CDR1 is LNHDA and CDR2 SQIVND (reference sequence). The CDR3 is made up of 15 amino acids. V gave up 3 bases and J gave up 1 base, with 11 bases separating them. CDR3 bases: TGTGCCAGTAGTATCGTCGGAGGAGGCACAGATACGCAGTATTTT. It specifies CASSIVGGGTDTQYF.

The chain is built from TRBV27 and TRBJ2-3; possibly TRBD1 or TRBD2 for D (7 bases each). CDR3 length equals 15 residues. Trimming left V 8 bases short and J 2 bases short, with 17 bases between. The germline V gene has CDR1 MNHEY and CDR2 SMNVEV (reference sequence). The chain's CDR3 is CASLRAGQYTDTQYF. DNA for the CDR3: TGTGCCAGCCTCCGAGCGGGACAGTACACAGATACGCAGTATTTT.

The V and J genes are TRBV7-6 and TRBJ2-5; no reliable D call. V lost 5 bases and J lost 3, with 7 bases in between. CDR1 and CDR2 from the germline V gene are SGHVS and FNYEAQ. The CDR3 runs 12 residues. In DNA form, the CDR3 reads TGTGCCAGCAGCGCTCGAGAAGAGACCCAGTACTTC. Encoded protein: CASSAREETQYF. The variable domain in full, with the rest retrieved from reference TRBV7-6 and TRBJ2-5, is GAGVSQSPRYKVTKRGQDVALRCDPISGHVSLYWYRQALGQGPEFLTYFNYEAQQDKSGLPNDRFSAERPEGSISTLTIQRTEQRDSAMYRCASSAREETQYFGPGTRLLVL.

V usage is TRBV19 and J usage is TRBJ1-5; the match to TRBD1 covers 10 bases. CDR1 and CDR2 (germline): LNHDA, SQIVND (reference sequence). J was trimmed by 0 bases and V by 7 bases; bases with no gene match: 15. The CDR3 covers 19 residues. CDR3 region: CASKRGTGVGQGSNQPQHF. The CDR3 region has the DNA TGTGCCAGTAAGCGCGGGACAGGGGTCGGACAGGGTAGCAATCAGCCCCAGCATTTT.